The entry below describes one T cell receptor beta chain. CDR3 length: 12 residues. V was cut by 4 bases and J by 8 bases, with 8 bases left in between. Germline V gene lookup returns CDR1 SEHNR and CDR2 FQNEAQ (reference sequence). This specimen comes from a study of blood T cell repertoires in COVID-19. Study-wide background: Material from acute and convalescent COVID-19 was sourced from the United States, Italy and Spain.

Using immunoSEQ multiplex PCR, the repertoire was profiled, and TCRdb retains in-frame clones only, with some absent. The data hold 250,000 or so clones, with under 85% observed a single time. The sequenced material came from PBMCs or T cells enriched from blood (not recorded which). The receptor was isolated from a man between 60 and 75 years old who had recovered from COVID-19. V usage is TRBV7-9 and J usage is TRBJ1-4, with D unclear. The CDR3 reads CASSSFEEKLFF. CDR3 in DNA: TGTGCCAGCAGCTCCTTTGAGGAAAAACTGTTTTTT.